These T cell receptor beta chains were read from a single sample in a study of T cells in Graves' hyperthyroidism and ophthalmopathy. TCRdb processed the multiplex PCR reads anew with MiXCR; each CDR3 protein has one entry. The sample includes 500,000 to 600,000 distinct CDR3 sequences, nearly 20% of them seen just once. The source material was blood. The receptors originated from a man in his forties or fifties with Graves' ophthalmopathy. CDR3s include the opening cysteine and the closing phenylalanine or tryptophan. A D gene is named only where the DNA matches it firmly. Clone size is not always given. Where it is, it says once, few, many or a class for expanded clones.

CDR3aa | CDR3nt | v_gene | abundance | d_gene | j_gene
CATSRDYYEQYF | TGTGCCACCAGCAGAGACTACTACGAGCAGTACTTC | TRBV15 | few | NA | TRBJ2-7
CASRIGTSGGDTQYF | TGTGCCAGTAGGATCGGTACTAGCGGGGGAGATACGCAGTATTTT | TRBV19 | NA | TRBD2 | TRBJ2-3
CASSVLGRYNEQFF | TGTGCCAGCAGCGTCCTAGGCCGCTACAATGAGCAGTTCTTC | TRBV13 | few | NA | TRBJ2-1
CASTRWDYGYPF | TGTGCCAGCACCCGCTGGGACTATGGCTACCCCTTC | TRBV6-2/TRBV6-3 | NA | NA | TRBJ1-2
CASSAGGTSEQYF | TGTGCCAGCAGCGCGGGTGGCACGAGCGAGCAGTACTTC | TRBV12-3/TRBV12-4 | many | NA | TRBJ2-7
CASSSKGGTEAFF | TGTGCCAGCAGCTCCAAGGGAGGCACTGAAGCTTTCTTT | TRBV12-3/TRBV12-4 | many | NA | TRBJ1-1
CASSFGQGAGYNEQFF | TGTGCCAGCAGTTTTGGACAGGGGGCGGGCTACAATGAGCAGTTCTTC | TRBV2 | NA | TRBD1 | TRBJ2-1
CASSMGSENNEQFF | TGTGCCAGTAGTATGGGTAGCGAGAACAATGAGCAGTTCTTC | TRBV19 | NA | NA | TRBJ2-1
CASSPPGTAYNEQFF | TGTGCCAGCTCACCACCTGGGACAGCTTACAATGAGCAGTTCTTC | TRBV18 | many | TRBD1 | TRBJ2-1
CASGTNPGQGNIQYF | TGTGCCAGCGGCACAAATCCTGGACAGGGAAACATTCAGTACTTC | TRBV7-9 | NA | TRBD1 | TRBJ2-4
CAWSVNGVEQYF | TGTGCCTGGAGTGTTAACGGGGTAGAGCAGTACTTC | TRBV30 | many | NA | TRBJ2-7
CASSPGASGSATDTQYF | TGTGCCAGCAGCCCCGGGGCTAGCGGGAGTGCGACAGATACGCAGTATTTT | TRBV6-1 | many | TRBD2 | TRBJ2-3
CASSVAVRDEQYF | TGTGCCAGCAGCGTAGCGGTCAGGGACGAGCAGTACTTC | TRBV9 | NA | NA | TRBJ2-7
CASTTGQTEAFF | TGTGCCAGCACTACCGGACAGACTGAAGCTTTCTTT | TRBV2 | many | NA | TRBJ1-1
CASSVMGQAGRYEQYF | TGTGCCAGCAGCGTGATGGGACAGGCGGGTCGATACGAGCAGTACTTC | TRBV9 | few | TRBD1 | TRBJ2-7
CASSPPNRGSNTEAFF | TGTGCCAGCAGCCCTCCTAACAGGGGCTCGAACACTGAAGCTTTCTTT | TRBV7-9 | NA | TRBD1 | TRBJ1-1
CASSYGQSYEQFF | TGTGCCAGCAGTTACGGTCAGTCCTACGAGCAGTTCTTC | TRBV6-5 | NA | NA | TRBJ2-1
CASSHPTGIETQYF | TGTGCCAGCTCACACCCGACAGGGATAGAGACCCAGTACTTC | TRBV18 | NA | TRBD1 | TRBJ2-5
CASSYRLGLAGGLYQETQYF | TGTGCCAGCAGCTACCGGTTGGGACTAGCGGGGGGGCTTTACCAAGAGACCCAGTACTTC | TRBV7-2 | NA | TRBD2 | TRBJ2-5
CATSRVNRPNTGELFF | TGTGCCACCAGCAGAGTGAACAGGCCGAACACCGGGGAGCTGTTTTTT | TRBV15 | NA | NA | TRBJ2-2
CASTRDYSYNEQFF | TGTGCCAGCACCCGGGACTATTCCTACAATGAGCAGTTCTTC | TRBV7-2 | NA | TRBD2 | TRBJ2-1
CASSPLQGTDQPRHF | TGTGCCAGCAGCCCTCTACAGGGAACGGATCAGCCCCGGCATTTT | TRBV12-3/TRBV12-4 | NA | NA | TRBJ1-5
CASSQGQSAKNIQYF | TGTGCCAGCTCACAGGGACAGTCAGCCAAAAACATTCAGTACTTC | TRBV18 | many | TRBD1 | TRBJ2-4
CASSLPPAGELFF | TGTGCCAGCAGCCTTCCCCCCGCCGGGGAGCTGTTTTTT | TRBV7-9 | NA | NA | TRBJ2-2
CASSQDRTFEQYF | TGTGCCAGCAGTCAGGACAGGACTTTTGAGCAGTACTTC | TRBV6-1 | few | TRBD1 | TRBJ2-7
CSAGDGELFF | TGCAGCGCTGGAGACGGGGAGCTGTTTTTT | TRBV29-1 | NA | NA | TRBJ2-2
CASSGREKLFF | TGTGCCAGCAGCGGTCGAGAAAAACTGTTTTTT | TRBV7-2 | NA | NA | TRBJ1-4
CASRPSLATSTDTQYF | TGTGCCAGCAGGCCCTCACTAGCGACTAGCACAGATACGCAGTATTTT | TRBV3-1 | many | TRBD2 | TRBJ2-3
CASSVKEAGAGYGYTF | TGTGCCAGCAGCGTGAAGGAGGCGGGGGCGGGCTATGGCTACACCTTC | TRBV2 | NA | NA | TRBJ1-2
CASSQRAGAGGPDGYTF | TGCGCCAGCAGCCAAAGGGCTGGGGCAGGGGGGCCGGATGGCTACACCTTC | TRBV5-1 | NA | TRBD1 | TRBJ1-2
CASSTGTFHEQFF | TGTGCCAGCAGCACTGGGACATTCCATGAGCAGTTCTTC | TRBV7-9 | few | NA | TRBJ2-1
CASSQGALETQYF | TGCGCCAGCAGCCAAGGTGCTCTAGAGACCCAGTACTTC | TRBV4-1 | few | NA | TRBJ2-5
CSARVRGRLNSPLHF | TGCAGTGCTAGAGTTAGGGGGCGGTTGAATTCACCCCTCCACTTT | TRBV20-1 | NA | TRBD1 | TRBJ1-6
CASSFGGTQNTGELFF | TGTGCCAGCAGTTTCGGAGGGACCCAGAACACCGGGGAGCTGTTTTTT | TRBV12-3/TRBV12-4 | NA | NA | TRBJ2-2
CASSLVLLGTAQTEAFF | TGTGCCAGCAGCTTGGTCCTATTAGGGACTGCACAAACTGAAGCTTTCTTT | TRBV5-5 | many | NA | TRBJ1-1
CAISDPGGGHTDTQYF | TGTGCCATCAGTGACCCCGGCGGGGGCCACACAGATACGCAGTATTTT | TRBV10-3 | few | NA | TRBJ2-3
CASSSGGPTDTQYF | TGTGCCAGCAGTTCCGGGGGACCCACAGATACGCAGTATTTT | TRBV12-3/TRBV12-4 | many | NA | TRBJ2-3
CASGSLAGSSGTQYF | TGTGCCAGCGGCTCGCTAGCGGGAAGCTCTGGGACCCAGTACTTC | TRBV6-1 | NA | TRBD2 | TRBJ2-5
CSARFTSSGNTIYF | TGCAGTGCTAGATTCACGAGCTCTGGAAACACCATATATTTT | TRBV20-1 | NA | NA | TRBJ1-3
CASRPASGDVEQFF | TGTGCCAGCAGGCCTGCCTCCGGGGATGTGGAGCAGTTCTTC | TRBV7-8 | few | NA | TRBJ2-1
CSARAGQRAFYGYTF | TGCAGTGCTAGGGCAGGACAGAGGGCTTTCTATGGCTACACCTTC | TRBV20-1 | NA | NA | TRBJ1-2
CASSEAGGKNIQYF | TGTGCCAGCAGTGAAGCGGGAGGGAAAAACATTCAGTACTTC | TRBV6-1 | few | TRBD2 | TRBJ2-4
CASGWGVGNQPQHF | TGTGCTAGTGGGTGGGGTGTGGGTAATCAGCCCCAGCATTTT | TRBV12-5 | NA | NA | TRBJ1-5
CSAEGLAGDEQYF | TGCAGTGCCGAAGGACTAGCGGGAGACGAGCAGTACTTC | TRBV20-1 | NA | TRBD2 | TRBJ2-7
CASSLTGASYEQYF | TGTGCCAGCAGTTTGACAGGGGCCAGCTACGAGCAGTACTTC | TRBV28 | many | TRBD1 | TRBJ2-7